Following are 14 T cell receptor beta chains from one sample sequenced in a study of beta chain features in type 1 diabetes. cDNA synthesis used the whole RNA isolate, giving expressed TCRB sequences. The data were produced by immunoSEQ multiplex PCR, yet TCRdb's version contains in-frame clones alone and is incomplete. The sample holds hundreds of thousands of clones; 10% to 12% are singletons and the top ten take 0.04% to 0.05%. Sequenced: naive CD4+ T cells from blood. The receptors stem from a woman aged 18-29 years in good health.

There are a few counts of this clone. V is TRBV6-5 and J is TRBJ2-3, with D perhaps given as TRBD1 or TRBD2 (5 bases each). Germline V gene sequence: CDR1 MNHEY, CDR2 SVGAGI. Between the trimmed V and J ends, which lost 2 bases and 1 base, there was a span of 10 bases. This CDR3 has 15 residues. CDR3 in amino acids: CASSYQLGGTDTQYF. CDR3 DNA: TGTGCCAGCAGTTACCAGCTGGGGGGCACAGATACGCAGTATTTT.

This clone was observed a handful of times. V usage is TRBV30 and J usage is TRBJ2-7; D tentatively fits TRBD1 or TRBD2 (5 bases each). The CDR3 is 12 residues long. V was pared by 1 base and J by 5 bases, with 9 bases between. CDR1 and CDR2 from the germline V gene are GTSNPN and SVGIG (reference sequence). The CDR3 DNA follows: TGTGCCTGGAGTGGAGGGGCTGACGAGCAGTACTTC. As protein: CAWSGGADEQYF.

This clone was detected only a few times. This sequence joins TRBV30 and TRBJ1-5, with TRBD1 matching 7 bases. Germline trimming cut 2 bases from V and 2 bases from J; bases unmatched to any gene: 6. CDR3 length: 15 residues. Germline values: CDR1 GTSNPN, CDR2 SVGIG (reference sequence). CDR3 DNA sequence: TGTGCCTGGAGTAGGGTCGACAGGGGCAATCAGCCCCAGCATTTT. Its translation is CAWSRVDRGNQPQHF.

At least ten counts were recorded for this clone. The J gene is TRBJ2-7, the V gene TRBV25-1; D is unclear. V lost 3 bases and J lost 1, with 10 bases in between. Germline CDR1 is MGHDK and CDR2 is SYGVNS. CDR3 length: 14 residues. The DNA of the CDR3 is TGTGCCAGCAGTGACGGTGGCAGTTCCTACGAGCAGTACTTC. Residues: CASSDGGSSYEQYF.

This clone showed up just a few times. This sequence joins TRBV29-1 and TRBJ2-3, with TRBD2 as a possible D gene (6 bases). The V and J ends lost 4 bases and 4 bases respectively, with 15 bases between them. Germline V lookup: CDR1 SQVTM, CDR2 ANQGSEA. The CDR3 spans 14 residues. CDR3 nucleotides: TGCAGCGTTGGGTGCGGAGGGGAAGCAGATACGCAGTATTTT. It codes for CSVGCGGEADTQYF.

The V call is TRBV4-1, the J call TRBJ2-5; possibly TRBD2 for D (6 bases). V lost 8 bases and J 1 base, leaving 17 bases between the germline ends. Looked up from germline, CDR1 is MGHRA and CDR2 is YSYEKL. The CDR3 has 15 amino acids. Here the CDR3 DNA reads TGCGCCAGCGCAAACTCCGGGAGTGGCCAAGAGACCCAGTACTTC. Translating gives CASANSGSGQETQYF.

The V call is TRBV28, the J call TRBJ2-1; tentative D call: TRBD1 (6 bases). Germline V gene sequence: CDR1 MDHEN, CDR2 SYDVKM. The V gene lost 0 bases and the J gene lost 1 base, with 16 bases spanning the gap. CDR3 length: 18 amino acids. The CDR3 protein is CASSLWDSRPKSYNEQFF. CDR3 in DNA: TGTGCCAGCAGTTTATGGGACAGTCGACCCAAATCCTACAATGAGCAGTTCTTC.

Only a few counts were recorded for this clone. The V gene is TRBV25-1, the J gene TRBJ2-1; D ambiguous. This CDR3 comprises 11 residues. Looked up from germline, CDR1 is MGHDK and CDR2 is SYGVNS. V was cut by 3 bases and J by 6 bases, with 3 bases left in between. The CDR3 reads CASSESNEQFF. CDR3 nucleotide sequence: TGTGCCAGCAGTGAGAGCAATGAGCAGTTCTTC.

This clone was counted only a few times. The chain combines TRBV29-1 with TRBJ1-4; D is perhaps TRBD1 (5 bases). CDR3 length: 13 residues. Trimming took off 4 bases at V and 4 bases at J, with 10 bases between the two ends. CDR1 and CDR2 from the germline V gene are SQVTM and ANQGSEA. The CDR3 DNA reads as TGCAGCGTTGTAAGACAGAGTAATGAAAAACTGTTTTTT. Its translation: CSVVRQSNEKLFF.

This rearrangement joins TRBV25-1 to TRBJ2-7; unclear D gene. Deletions cut 5 bases from V and 12 bases from J, with 20 bases between. The germline V gene encodes CDR1 MGHDK and CDR2 SYGVNS. CDR3 size: 13 residues. CDR3 region: CASSPAGRRTSYF. Written as DNA, the CDR3 is TGTGCCAGCAGTCCTGCTGGGCGGCGCACATCGTACTTC.

In its sample, this clone was seen a few times. The V gene is TRBV7-9, the J gene TRBJ2-7, with D possibly matching TRBD2 (6 bases). The CDR3 runs 15 residues. The germline V gene has CDR1 SEHNR and CDR2 FQNEAQ (reference sequence). Trimming left V 5 bases short and J 2 bases short, with 16 bases between. CDR3 protein: CASSPNSGVTYEQYF. The CDR3 coding sequence is TGTGCCAGCAGCCCGAATTCGGGAGTTACCTACGAGCAGTACTTC.

This clone was seen a handful of times. This chain links TRBV19 with TRBJ2-4; a possible D gene is TRBD1 (6 bases). V was trimmed by 3 bases and J by 6 bases, leaving 12 bases between them. There are 14 residues in the CDR3. The germline V gene has CDR1 LNHDA and CDR2 SQIVND (reference sequence). The CDR3 spells CASSIGGQLNIQYF. CDR3 coding DNA: TGTGCCAGTAGTATTGGGGGACAACTAAACATTCAGTACTTC. Full variable domain (outside the CDR3, taken from reference TRBV19 and TRBJ2-4): DGGITQSPKYLFRKEGQNVTLSCEQNLNHDAMYWYRQDPGQGLRLIYYSQIVNDFQKGDIAEGYSVSREKKESFPLTVTSAQKNPTAFYLCASSIGGQLNIQYFGAGTRLSVL.

The rearrangement links TRBV30 to TRBJ1-5; 8 positions match TRBD1. Germline loops: CDR1 GTSNPN, CDR2 SVGIG (reference sequence). Trimming removed 4 bases from V and 6 bases from J; junction bases left unmatched: 8. The CDR3 has 14 residues. CDR3 bases: TGTGCCTGGACCCAAGACAGGGGAAGTCAGCCCCAGCATTTT. This encodes CAWTQDRGSQPQHF.

This clone turned up a few times. The genes are TRBV27 and TRBJ2-7; D is tentatively TRBD1 or TRBD2 (5 bases each). CDR1 and CDR2 from the germline V gene are MNHEY and SMNVEV (reference sequence). V gave up 5 bases and J gave up 2 bases, with 16 bases separating them. The CDR3 extends over 15 amino acids. For the CDR3, the DNA is TGTGCCAGCAGTAACCGGGGCAGAGGTACCTACGAGCAGTACGTC. It codes for CASSNRGRGTYEQYV.